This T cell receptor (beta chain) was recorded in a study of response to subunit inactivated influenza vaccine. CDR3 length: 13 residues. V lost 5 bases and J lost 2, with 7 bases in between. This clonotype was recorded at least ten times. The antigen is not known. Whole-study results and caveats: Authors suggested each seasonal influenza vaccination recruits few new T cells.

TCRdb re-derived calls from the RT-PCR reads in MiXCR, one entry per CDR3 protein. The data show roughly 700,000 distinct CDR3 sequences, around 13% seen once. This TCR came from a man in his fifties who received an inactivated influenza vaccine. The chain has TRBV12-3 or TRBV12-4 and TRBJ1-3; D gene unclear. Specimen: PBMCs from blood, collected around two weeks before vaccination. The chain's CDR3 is CASSEVPGNTIYF. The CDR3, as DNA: TGTGCCAGCAGTGAGGTTCCTGGAAACACCATATATTTT.